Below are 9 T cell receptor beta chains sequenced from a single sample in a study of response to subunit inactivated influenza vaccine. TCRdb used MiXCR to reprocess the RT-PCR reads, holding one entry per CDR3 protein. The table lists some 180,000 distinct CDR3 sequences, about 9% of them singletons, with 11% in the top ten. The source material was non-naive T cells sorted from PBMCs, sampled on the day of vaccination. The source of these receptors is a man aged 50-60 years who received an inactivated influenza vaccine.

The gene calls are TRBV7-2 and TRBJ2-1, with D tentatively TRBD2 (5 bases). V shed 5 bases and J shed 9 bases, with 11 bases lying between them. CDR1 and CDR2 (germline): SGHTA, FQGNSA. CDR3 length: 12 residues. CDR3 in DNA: TGTGCCAGCAGCCTTAGCGCGAGTGAGCAGTTCTTC. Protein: CASSLSASEQFF.

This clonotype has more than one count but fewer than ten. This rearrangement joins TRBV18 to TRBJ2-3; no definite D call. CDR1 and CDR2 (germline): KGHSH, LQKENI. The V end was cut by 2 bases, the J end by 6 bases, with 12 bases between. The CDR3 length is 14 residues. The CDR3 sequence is CASSPETVRDTQYF. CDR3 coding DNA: TGTGCCAGCTCACCAGAAACAGTGAGGGATACGCAGTATTTT.

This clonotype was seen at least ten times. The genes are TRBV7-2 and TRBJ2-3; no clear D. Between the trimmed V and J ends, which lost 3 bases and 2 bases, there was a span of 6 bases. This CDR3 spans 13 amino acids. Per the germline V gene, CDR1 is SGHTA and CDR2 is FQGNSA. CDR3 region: CASSFPYTDTQYF. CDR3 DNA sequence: TGTGCCAGCAGCTTCCCCTACACAGATACGCAGTATTTT.

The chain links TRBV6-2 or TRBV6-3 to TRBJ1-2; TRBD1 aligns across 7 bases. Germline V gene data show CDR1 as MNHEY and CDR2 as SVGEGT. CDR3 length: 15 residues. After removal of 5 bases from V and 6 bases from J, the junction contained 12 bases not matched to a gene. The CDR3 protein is CASSRDSLSLDGYTF. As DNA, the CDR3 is TGTGCCAGCAGTCGGGACAGCCTAAGTCTTGATGGCTACACCTTC.

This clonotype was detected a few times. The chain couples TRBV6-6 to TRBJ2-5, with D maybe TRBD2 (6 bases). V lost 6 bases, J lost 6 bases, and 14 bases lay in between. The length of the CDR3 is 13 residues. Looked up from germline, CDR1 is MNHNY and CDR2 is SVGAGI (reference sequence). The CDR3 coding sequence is TGTGCCAGCAGCCGGACGGGGGTAAAGACCCAGTACTTC. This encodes CASSRTGVKTQYF.

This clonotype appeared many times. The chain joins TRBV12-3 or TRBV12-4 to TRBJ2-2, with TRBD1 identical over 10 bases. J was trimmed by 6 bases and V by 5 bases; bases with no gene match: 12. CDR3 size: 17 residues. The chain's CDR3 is CASSPGTGERVSGELFF. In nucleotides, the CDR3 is TGTGCCAGCAGTCCGGGGACAGGGGAGAGAGTCTCCGGGGAGCTGTTTTTT.

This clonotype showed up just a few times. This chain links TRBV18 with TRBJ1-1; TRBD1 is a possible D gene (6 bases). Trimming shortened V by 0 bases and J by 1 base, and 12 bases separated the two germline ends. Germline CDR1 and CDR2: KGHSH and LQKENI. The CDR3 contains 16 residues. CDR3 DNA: TGTGCCAGCTCACCACCGGGGATAGGGGGGAACACTGAAGCTTTCTTT. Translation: CASSPPGIGGNTEAFF.

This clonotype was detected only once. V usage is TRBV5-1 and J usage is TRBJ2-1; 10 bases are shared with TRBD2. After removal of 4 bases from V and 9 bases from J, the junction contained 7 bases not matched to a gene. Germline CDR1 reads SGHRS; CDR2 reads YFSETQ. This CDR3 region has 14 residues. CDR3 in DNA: TGCGCCAGCAGCGCTAGCGGGAGCAGCCGTGAGCAGTTCTTC. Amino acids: CASSASGSSREQFF.

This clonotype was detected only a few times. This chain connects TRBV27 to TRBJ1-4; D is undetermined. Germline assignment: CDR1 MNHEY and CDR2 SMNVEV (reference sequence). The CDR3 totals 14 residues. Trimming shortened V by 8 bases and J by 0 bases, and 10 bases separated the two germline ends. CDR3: CASGRIATNEKLFF. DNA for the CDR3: TGTGCCAGCGGGAGGATCGCAACTAATGAAAAACTGTTTTTT.